This TCR beta chain is drawn from a study of CXCR3-negative and CXCR3-positive naive CD8 T cells (dated by TCRdb to the late 2010s). In the study overall: In total, about 135 million TRB reads were obtained, corresponding to roughly 1.5 +/- 0.3 million reads per library. TRBV-TRBJ cluster analysis included naive subsets from roughly 5 donors and memory cells from 3 donors. The diversity and physicochemical repertoire analyses included around 10 donors pooled from two independent experiments. The full study reports these points: Both naive subsets had comparably high repertoire diversity, while memory CD8+ T cells had much lower repertoire diversity. Because surface CD5, which is linked to self-reactivity in mice, was comparable between the naive subsets, TCR interaction strength was also inferred from TRB CDR3 physicochemical properties. Compared with CXCR3-negative naive cells, CXCR3-positive naive cells had TRB CDR3s with higher hydrophobicity (lower Kidera factor 4), lower energy, and higher strength and volume indices. Because CXCR3 expression was partially decreased after cryopreservation, freshly isolated PBMCs were used for most assays. TRBV-TRBJ usage was similar between naive CXCR3-negative and CXCR3-positive cells from the same donor, while memory cells showed distinct patterns.

Sequencing was performed on a NextSeq 550. The Human TCR Profiling Kit (MiLaboratory) was used to prepare UMI-labeled 5' RACE TRB cDNA libraries. The full amount of extracted RNA was used for cDNA synthesis, and the full amount of resulting cDNA was used for PCR amplification. The libraries were made side by side, with each library going through the same number of PCR cycles. Processing in the source paper ran as follows. With a requirement of at least two reads per UMI, MIGEC and MiXCR extracted about 50,000 +/- 10,000 unique UMI-labeled TRB cDNA molecules per library. On average, each library contained roughly 40,000 +/- 10,000 functional in-frame TRB CDR3 nucleotide clonotypes without stop codons. Diversity metrics, including normalized Shannon-Wiener and Chao1, were computed in VDJtools after downsampling to 5000 UMI-labeled TRB molecules per sample. Clonotype-size-weighted physicochemical properties of the central five CDR3 residues (interaction energy, strength, volume and Kidera factor 4) were computed in VDJtools. Once TCRdb had reprocessed the reads, it stored one entry per CDR3 protein sequence and supplied no DNA. TCRdb, not the authors, supplied the V and J calls. The sample table records over 35,000 distinct CDR3 sequences. The ten largest clones take up approximately 2.3% of the sample.

For each CD8+ T cell subset, flow sorting was done in triplicate, and 310,000 or so cells per subset went directly into RLT lysis buffer. To keep memory contaminants out, a stringent definition of naive CD8+ T cells was applied: CD45RO-CCR7+CD27+CD95-. Standard density gradient centrifugation was used to isolate peripheral blood mononuclear cells from buffy coats. A FACSAria III was used to flow-sort naive CXCR3-negative and CXCR3-positive CD8+ T cells. An RNeasy Mini Kit was used to extract total RNA from the sorted cells. From the germline V gene (reference sequence), CDR1 is DFQATT and CDR2 is SNEGSKA. Inclusive of the bounding cysteine and phenylalanine, the CDR3 is 14 residues long. No DNA is recorded. On this clonotype: Its antigen target is currently unknown.

Material: naive CXCR3- CD8+ T cells from blood. The sample's cell subset or site label, decoded: CD45RO-CCR7+CD27+CD95- naive CD8+ T cells lacking CXCR3 (TNR3-). This TCR was recovered from a human donor in good health. Some clones in this sample may be carry-over from other donors' samples. Recombination connected TRBV20-1 to TRBJ2-2. The CDR3 reads CSARAGGETGELFF.